One and the same sample provided the 15 T cell receptor beta chains below, sequenced in a study of blood T cell repertoires in COVID-19. The repertoire was sequenced with immunoSEQ multiplex PCR; TCRdb's copy has only in-frame clones and lacks some. The table has some 220,000 clones, roughly 82% seen once. The sample comprised peripheral blood. The receptors derive from a man over 45 with active or convalescent COVID-19.

V usage is TRBV5-1 and J usage is TRBJ2-5; TRBD2 matches 7 bases. V dropped 4 bases and J dropped 2; count of bases not matched to a gene: 5. The CDR3 contains 14 residues. The germline V gene encodes CDR1 SGHRS and CDR2 YFSETQ. The CDR3 DNA is TGCGCCAGCAGCCGCGCGGGGGATCAAGAGACCCAGTACTTC. This gives the protein CASSRAGDQETQYF. Full variable domain (remainder filled in from reference TRBV5-1 and TRBJ2-5): KAGVTQTPRYLIKTRGQQVTLSCSPISGHRSVSWYQQTPGQGLQFLFEYFSETQRNKGNFPGRFSGRQFSNSRSEMNVSTLELGDSALYLCASSRAGDQETQYFGPGTRLLVL.

V is TRBV14 and J is TRBJ1-1; a possible D gene is TRBD1 (5 bases). The CDR3 runs 17 residues. CDR1 and CDR2 from the germline V gene are SGHDN and FVKESK. V gave up 4 bases and J gave up 0 bases, with 18 bases separating them. DNA of the CDR3: TGTGCCAGCAGCCCAAGGGGCCGGAAAGACATGAACACTGAAGCTTTCTTT. This encodes CASSPRGRKDMNTEAFF.

This rearrangement joins TRBV28 to TRBJ2-2, with D possibly being TRBD2 (5 bases). Germline V gene sequence: CDR1 MDHEN, CDR2 SYDVKM. V dropped 4 bases and J dropped 0 bases, with 12 bases sitting between them. CDR3 length equals 16 residues. DNA of the CDR3: TGTGCCAGCAGTTCGTGGGGTAGCGCGAACACCGGGGAGCTGTTTTTT. Translation: CASSSWGSANTGELFF.

The J gene is TRBJ2-2, the V gene TRBV12-3 or TRBV12-4; 8 bases match TRBD1. This CDR3 is built from 13 residues. Trimming removed 8 bases from V and 5 bases from J; junction bases left unmatched: 4. The CDR3 bases are TGTGCCAGCGGACAGGGTCAAACCGGGGAGCTGTTTTTT. This encodes CASGQGQTGELFF.

The rearrangement uses TRBV5-1 and TRBJ2-2, with D tentatively TRBD2 (6 bases). The CDR3 is made up of 15 amino acids. Trimming shortened V by 0 bases and J by 6 bases, and 12 bases separated the two germline ends. Germline V gene lookup returns CDR1 SGHRS and CDR2 YFSETQ. The CDR3 is CASSLAGREAGELFF. CDR3 nucleotides: TGCGCCAGCAGCTTGGCCGGCAGGGAGGCCGGGGAGCTGTTTTTT.

The chain uses TRBV5-1 and TRBJ1-4, with a tentative D call TRBD1 (6 bases). This CDR3 contains 14 residues. The germline gives CDR1 SGHRS, CDR2 YFSETQ. V was pared by 2 bases and J by 7 bases, with 12 bases between. The CDR3 DNA reads as TGCGCCAGCAGCTTCGGACAGTCCGCTGAAAAACTGTTTTTT. Translation gives CASSFGQSAEKLFF.

This clone is a singleton in its sample. V and J are TRBV30 and TRBJ1-1; D perhaps matches TRBD1 (5 bases). The CDR3 loop spans 14 amino acids. Trimming pared 1 base from V and 1 base from J, leaving 10 bases between. Germline values: CDR1 GTSNPN, CDR2 SVGIG (reference sequence). The CDR3 here is CAWSGLTANTEAFF. The CDR3 region has the DNA TGTGCCTGGAGTGGCTTGACAGCGAACACTGAAGCTTTCTTT. The full variable domain, with the rest looked up from reference TRBV30 and TRBJ1-1, is SQTIHQWPATLVQPVGSPLSLECTVEGTSNPNLYWYRQAAGRGLQLLFYSVGIGQISSEVPQNLSASRPQDRQFILSSKKLLLSDSGFYLCAWSGLTANTEAFFGQGTRLTVV.

The gene calls are TRBV4-1 and TRBJ2-5; 11 bases are shared with TRBD2. With V trimmed by 1 base and J by 3 bases, 7 bases remained unmatched. CDR3 length: 17 amino acids. CDR1 is MGHRA, CDR2 YSYEKL, per germline. This chain's CDR3 is CASSQGASGGFKETQYF. The CDR3 region has the DNA TGCGCCAGCAGCCAAGGGGCTAGCGGGGGGTTTAAAGAGACCCAGTACTTC.

The V and J genes are TRBV20-1 and TRBJ1-2; no clear D gene. V was trimmed by 8 bases and J by 8 bases, leaving 6 bases between them. The CDR3 runs to 8 residues. Germline assignment: CDR1 DFQATT and CDR2 SNEGSKA (reference sequence). The CDR3 DNA is TGCAGTTCCGGGGGCTACACCTTC. Its translation: CSSGGYTF.

This clone came up once. The rearrangement joins TRBV3-1 (or the pseudogene TRBV3-2) to TRBJ2-1; no firm D call. The V end lost 6 bases, the J end lost 2 bases, and 11 bases lay between the germline ends. Germline CDR1 and CDR2: LGHDT and YNNKEL (reference sequence). This CDR3 has 14 amino acids. This CDR3 is CASSKHSTYNEQFF. In nucleotides, the CDR3 is TGTGCCAGCAGTAAACACAGCACCTACAATGAGCAGTTCTTC.

The V call is TRBV6-5, the J call TRBJ1-3, with D tentatively TRBD1 (5 bases). The CDR3 sequence is 15 residues long. Germline assignment: CDR1 MNHEY and CDR2 SVGAGI. V was clipped by 6 bases and J by 4 bases, with 16 bases between them. CDR3 nucleotide sequence: TGTGCCAGCAGGTGGCTGGGGCTGGCCGGAAACACCATATATTTT. The encoded protein is CASRWLGLAGNTIYF.

This chain joins TRBV2 and TRBJ1-5; no reliable D call. The CDR3 runs 14 residues. The germline V and J ends were trimmed by 1 base and 11 bases, with 15 bases remaining between them. CDR1 SNHLY and CDR2 FYNNEI come from the germline V gene. Here the CDR3 reads CASSEGRMIPAQHF. CDR3 DNA sequence: TGTGCCAGCAGTGAAGGGCGGATGATTCCAGCCCAGCATTTT.

CDR3 sequence (DNA): TGCGGTGGGGGGACGGGGAACACTGAAGCTTTCTTT. Protein: CGGGTGNTEAFF. The chain is built from TRBV29-1 and TRBJ1-1; possibly TRBD1 for D (5 bases). Germline V gene data show CDR1 as SQVTM and CDR2 as ANQGSEA. CDR3 size: 12 residues. Supplemented by reference TRBV29-1 and TRBJ1-1, the full variable domain reads SAVISQKPSRDICQRGTSLTIQCQVDSQVTMMFWYRQQPGQSLTLIATANQGSEATYESGFVIDKFPISRPNLTFSTLTVSNMSPEDSSIYLCGGGTGNTEAFFGQGTRLTVV.

DNA for the CDR3: TGTGCCAGCAGCTTAGCTACTAGCCTTTACACTGAAGCTTTCTTT. It translates to CASSLATSLYTEAFF. The V and J genes are TRBV11-2 and TRBJ1-1; D is ambiguous. The V end lost 1 base, the J end lost 3 bases, and 12 bases lay between the germline ends. The CDR3 has 15 amino acids. Germline lookup yields CDR1 SGHAT and CDR2 FQNNGV. The full variable domain, rest sourced from reference TRBV11-2 and TRBJ1-1, is EAGVAQSPRYKIIEKRQSVAFWCNPISGHATLYWYQQILGQGPKLLIQFQNNGVVDDSQLPKDRFSAERLKGVDSTLKIQPAKLEDSAVYLCASSLATSLYTEAFFGQGTRLTVV.

V and J are TRBV9 and TRBJ2-3, with 8 bases identical to TRBD1. J gave up 2 bases and V 4 bases, and 6 bases lay outside the gene matches. CDR1 is SGDLS, CDR2 YYNGEE, per germline. This CDR3 comprises 15 residues. The CDR3 is CASSLGTGHTDTQYF. The CDR3, as DNA: TGTGCCAGCAGCCTGGGGACAGGCCACACAGATACGCAGTATTTT.